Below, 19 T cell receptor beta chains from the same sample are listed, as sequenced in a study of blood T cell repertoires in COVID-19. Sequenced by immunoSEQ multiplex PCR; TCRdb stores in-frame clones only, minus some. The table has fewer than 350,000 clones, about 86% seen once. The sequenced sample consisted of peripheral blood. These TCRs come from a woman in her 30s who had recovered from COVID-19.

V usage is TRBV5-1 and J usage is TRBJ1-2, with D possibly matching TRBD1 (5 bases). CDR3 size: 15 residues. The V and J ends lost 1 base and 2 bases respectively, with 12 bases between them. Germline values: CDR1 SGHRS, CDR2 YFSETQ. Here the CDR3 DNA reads TGCGCCAGCAGCTTGAGCGGGGGGATGAACTATGGCTACACCTTC. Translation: CASSLSGGMNYGYTF.

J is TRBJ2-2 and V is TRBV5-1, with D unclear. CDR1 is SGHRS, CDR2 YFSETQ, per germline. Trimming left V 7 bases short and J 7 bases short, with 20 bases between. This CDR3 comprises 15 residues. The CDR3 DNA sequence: TGCGCCAGCGTCCCTTCTACTATTTTTGGCGGGGAGCTGTTTTTT. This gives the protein CASVPSTIFGGELFF.

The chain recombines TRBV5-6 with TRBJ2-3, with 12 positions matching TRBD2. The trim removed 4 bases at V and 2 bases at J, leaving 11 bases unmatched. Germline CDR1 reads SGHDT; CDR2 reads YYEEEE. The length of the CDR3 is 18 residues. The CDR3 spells CASSHLAGGSSDTDTQYF. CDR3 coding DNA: TGTGCCAGCAGCCATCTAGCGGGGGGGTCTTCAGACACAGATACGCAGTATTTT. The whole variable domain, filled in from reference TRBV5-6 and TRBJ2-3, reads DAGVTQSPTHLIKTRGQQVTLRCSPKSGHDTVSWYQQALGQGPQFIFQYYEEEERQRGNFPDRFSGHQFPNYSSELNVNALLLGDSALYLCASSHLAGGSSDTDTQYFGPGTRLTVL.

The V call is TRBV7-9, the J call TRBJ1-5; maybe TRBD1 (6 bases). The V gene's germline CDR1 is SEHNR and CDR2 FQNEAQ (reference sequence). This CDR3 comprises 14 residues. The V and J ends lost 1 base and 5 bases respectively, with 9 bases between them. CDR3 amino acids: CASSLDRAHQPQHF. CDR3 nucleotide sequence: TGTGCCAGCAGCTTAGACAGGGCCCATCAGCCCCAGCATTTT.

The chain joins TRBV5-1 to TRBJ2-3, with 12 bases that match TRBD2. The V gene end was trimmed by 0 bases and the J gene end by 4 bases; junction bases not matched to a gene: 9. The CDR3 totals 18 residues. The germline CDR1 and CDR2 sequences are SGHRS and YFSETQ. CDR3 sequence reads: CASSLEASGGASADTQYF. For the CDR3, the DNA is TGCGCCAGCAGCTTGGAGGCTAGCGGGGGGGCCTCGGCAGATACGCAGTATTTT.

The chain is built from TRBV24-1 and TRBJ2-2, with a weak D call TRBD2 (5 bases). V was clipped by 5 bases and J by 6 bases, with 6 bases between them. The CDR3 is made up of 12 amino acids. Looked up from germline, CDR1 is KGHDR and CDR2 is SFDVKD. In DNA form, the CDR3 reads TGTGCCACCAGTGTGGACTCCGGGGAGCTGTTTTTT. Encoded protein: CATSVDSGELFF.

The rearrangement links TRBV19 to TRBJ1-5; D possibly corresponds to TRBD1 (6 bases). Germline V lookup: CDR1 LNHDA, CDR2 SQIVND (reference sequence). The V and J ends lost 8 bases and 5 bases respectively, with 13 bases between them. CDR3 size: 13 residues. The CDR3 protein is CASSNRDHQPQHF. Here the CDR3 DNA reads TGTGCCAGTTCAAACAGGGACCATCAGCCCCAGCATTTT.

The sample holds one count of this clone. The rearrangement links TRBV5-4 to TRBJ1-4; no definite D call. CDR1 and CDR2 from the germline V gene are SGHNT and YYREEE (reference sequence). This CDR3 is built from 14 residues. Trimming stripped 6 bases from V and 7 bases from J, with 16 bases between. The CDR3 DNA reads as TGTGCCAGCACCTCGAGGCAGTTTCCTGAAAAACTGTTTTTT. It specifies CASTSRQFPEKLFF.

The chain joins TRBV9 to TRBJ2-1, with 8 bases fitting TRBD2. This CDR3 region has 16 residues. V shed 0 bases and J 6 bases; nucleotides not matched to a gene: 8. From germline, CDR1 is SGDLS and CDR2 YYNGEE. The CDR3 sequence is CASSVVAGLYFNEQFF. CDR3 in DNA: TGTGCCAGCAGCGTAGTAGCGGGACTTTATTTCAATGAGCAGTTCTTC.

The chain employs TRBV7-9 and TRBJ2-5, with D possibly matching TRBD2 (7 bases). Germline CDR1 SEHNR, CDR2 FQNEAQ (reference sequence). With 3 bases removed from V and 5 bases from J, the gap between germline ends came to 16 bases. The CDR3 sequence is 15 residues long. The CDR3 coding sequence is TGTGCCAGCAGCTTCTACGGCGGGGGCCACGAGACCCAGTACTTC. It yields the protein CASSFYGGGHETQYF.

This chain's CDR3 is CASSAGANEQFF. Here the CDR3 DNA reads TGCGCCAGCAGCGCGGGCGCTAACGAGCAGTTCTTC. J is TRBJ2-1 and V is TRBV5-1; D might be TRBD2 (5 bases). V dropped 4 bases and J dropped 10 bases, with 12 bases sitting between them. Germline CDR1 SGHRS, CDR2 YFSETQ. This CDR3 is 12 amino acids long.

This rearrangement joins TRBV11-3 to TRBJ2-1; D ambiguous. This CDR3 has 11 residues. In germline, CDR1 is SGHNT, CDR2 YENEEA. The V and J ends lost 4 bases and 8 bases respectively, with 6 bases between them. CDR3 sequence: CASSSGDEQFF. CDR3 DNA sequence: TGTGCCAGCAGCTCGGGTGATGAGCAGTTCTTC.

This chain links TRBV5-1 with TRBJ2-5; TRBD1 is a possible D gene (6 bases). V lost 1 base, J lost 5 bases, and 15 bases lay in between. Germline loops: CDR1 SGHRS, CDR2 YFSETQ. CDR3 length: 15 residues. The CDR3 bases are TGCGCCAGCAGCTTGAGTGGGGGCCTATATGAGACCCAGTACTTC. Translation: CASSLSGGLYETQYF.

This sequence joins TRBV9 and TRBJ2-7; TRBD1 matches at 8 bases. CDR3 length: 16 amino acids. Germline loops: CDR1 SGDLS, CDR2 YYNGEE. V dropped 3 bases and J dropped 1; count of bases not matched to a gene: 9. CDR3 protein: CASSATGDFESYEQYF. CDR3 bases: TGTGCCAGCAGCGCGACAGGGGACTTCGAATCCTACGAGCAGTACTTC.

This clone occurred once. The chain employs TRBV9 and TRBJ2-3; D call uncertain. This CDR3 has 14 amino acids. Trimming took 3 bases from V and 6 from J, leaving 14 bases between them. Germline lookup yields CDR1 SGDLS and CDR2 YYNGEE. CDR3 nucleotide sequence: TGTGCCAGCAGCGCGCTCGTAACAGCCGATACGCAGTATTTT. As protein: CASSALVTADTQYF.

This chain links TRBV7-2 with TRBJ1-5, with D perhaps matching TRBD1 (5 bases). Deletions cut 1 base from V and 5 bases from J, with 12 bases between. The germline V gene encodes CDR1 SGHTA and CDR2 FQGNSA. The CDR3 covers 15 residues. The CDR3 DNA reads TGTGCCAGCAGCTTAGTGGGTCAGACAGATCAGCCCCAGCATTTT. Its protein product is CASSLVGQTDQPQHF.

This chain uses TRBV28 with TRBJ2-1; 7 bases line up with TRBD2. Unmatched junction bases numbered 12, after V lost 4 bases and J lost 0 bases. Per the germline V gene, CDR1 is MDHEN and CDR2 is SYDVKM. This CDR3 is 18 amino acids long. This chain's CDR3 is CASSSPLGEGHSYNEQFF. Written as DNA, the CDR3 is TGTGCCAGCAGTTCCCCCTTAGGGGAGGGCCACTCCTACAATGAGCAGTTCTTC.

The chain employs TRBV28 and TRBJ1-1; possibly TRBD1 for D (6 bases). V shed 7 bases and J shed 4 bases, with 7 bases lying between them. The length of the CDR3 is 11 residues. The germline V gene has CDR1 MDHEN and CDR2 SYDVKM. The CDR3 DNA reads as TGTGCCAGCATAGGGGGCACTGAAGCTTTCTTT. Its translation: CASIGGTEAFF.

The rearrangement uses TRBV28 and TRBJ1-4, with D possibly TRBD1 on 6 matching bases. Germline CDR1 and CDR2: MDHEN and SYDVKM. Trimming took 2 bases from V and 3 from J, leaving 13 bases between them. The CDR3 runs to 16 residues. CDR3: CASSLTGTGANEKLFF. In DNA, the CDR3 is TGTGCCAGCAGTTTAACAGGGACGGGTGCTAATGAAAAACTGTTTTTT.